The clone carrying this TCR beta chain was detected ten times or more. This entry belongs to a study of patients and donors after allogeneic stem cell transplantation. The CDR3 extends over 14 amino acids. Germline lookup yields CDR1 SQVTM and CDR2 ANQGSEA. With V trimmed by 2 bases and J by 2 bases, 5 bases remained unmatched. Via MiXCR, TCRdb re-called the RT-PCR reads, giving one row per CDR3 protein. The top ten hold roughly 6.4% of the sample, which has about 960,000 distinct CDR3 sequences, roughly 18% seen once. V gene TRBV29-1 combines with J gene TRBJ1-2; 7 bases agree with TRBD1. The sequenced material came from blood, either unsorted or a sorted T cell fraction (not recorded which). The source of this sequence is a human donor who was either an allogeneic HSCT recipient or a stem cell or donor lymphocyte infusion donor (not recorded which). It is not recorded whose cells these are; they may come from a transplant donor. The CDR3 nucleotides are TGCAGCGTTGAAACAGGGGAAGAGAACTATGGCTACACCTTC. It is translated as CSVETGEENYGYTF.